This entry describes one TCR beta chain. Its antigen is currently unknown. The data are from a study of CD4+ T cells in melanoma. Study outcomes and limitations: Reportedly, melanoma neoantigen-specific CD4+ T cells showed varied differentiation states. CD8+ T cell, macrophage and B cell function reportedly correlated with neoantigen-specific CD4+ T cells.

TCRdb's copy holds only in-frame clones and misses some; the assay was immunoSEQ multiplex PCR. The sample yields 110,000 to 150,000 clones, over 90% seen once. The CDR3 extends over 15 amino acids. Looked up from germline, CDR1 is LNHDA and CDR2 is SQIVND (reference sequence). Losses at the gene ends were 7 bases for V and 0 bases for J; bases not matched to a gene: 8. The J gene is TRBJ2-5, the V gene TRBV19; 7 bases agree with TRBD1. The receptor was derived from a human donor with melanoma. The CDR3 sequence is CASTPGTANQETQYF. DNA of the CDR3: TGTGCCAGTACCCCGGGGACAGCTAACCAAGAGACCCAGTACTTC.